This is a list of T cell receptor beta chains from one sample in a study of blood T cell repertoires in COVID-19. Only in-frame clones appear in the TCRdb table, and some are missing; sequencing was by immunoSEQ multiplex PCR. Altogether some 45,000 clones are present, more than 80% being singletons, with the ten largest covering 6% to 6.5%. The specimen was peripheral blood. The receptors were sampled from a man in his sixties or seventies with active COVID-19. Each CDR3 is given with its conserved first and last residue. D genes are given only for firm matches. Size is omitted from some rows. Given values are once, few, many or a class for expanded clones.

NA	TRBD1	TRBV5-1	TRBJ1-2	TGCGCCAGCAGCCCGGACAGGGTCGATGGCTACACCTTC	CASSPDRVDGYTF
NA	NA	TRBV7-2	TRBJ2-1	TGTGCCAGCGAATTGGACAGCTACAATGAGCAGTTCTTC	CASELDSYNEQFF
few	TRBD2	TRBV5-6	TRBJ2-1	TGTGCCAGCAGCCATCTAGCGGGGGGGCCGAGGGAGCAGTTCTTC	CASSHLAGGPREQFF
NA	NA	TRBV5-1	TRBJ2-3	TGCGCCAGCAGCTCGACTAGCACAGATACGCAGTATTTT	CASSSTSTDTQYF
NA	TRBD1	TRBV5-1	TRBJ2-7	TGCGCCAGCAGCTTGGGAGGGACAGGGTCCCACGAGCAGTACTTC	CASSLGGTGSHEQYF
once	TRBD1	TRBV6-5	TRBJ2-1	TGTGCCAGCAGCCAAGACAGGGTTACCTACAATGAGCAGTTCTTC	CASSQDRVTYNEQFF
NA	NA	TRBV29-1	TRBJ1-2	TGCAGCGTCCCCTCCGGGACAAGTAACTATGGCTACACCTTC	CSVPSGTSNYGYTF
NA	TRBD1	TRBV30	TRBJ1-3	TGTGCCTGGAGTGTGAAGGGACAGGGAGGAAACACCATATATTTT	CAWSVKGQGGNTIYF
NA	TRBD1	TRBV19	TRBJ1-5	TGTGCCAGTAGCATCCTAACAGGGGCCCGCAATCAGCCCCAGCATTTT	CASSILTGARNQPQHF
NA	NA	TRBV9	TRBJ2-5	TGTGCCAGCAGCGAATTCGATCGGGAGACCCAGTACTTC	CASSEFDRETQYF
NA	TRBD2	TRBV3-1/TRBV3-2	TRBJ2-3	TGTGCCAGCAGCCAAGAAGGGACTAGCGGGGGAAGAAATACGCAGTATTTT	CASSQEGTSGGRNTQYF
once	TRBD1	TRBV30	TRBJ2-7	TGTGCCTGGGCCGGGACAGGGCTGGAGCAGTACTTC	CAWAGTGLEQYF
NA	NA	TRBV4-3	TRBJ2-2	TGCGCCAGCAGCCCGTTTCTGGCCTTGACCGGGGAGCTGTTTTTT	CASSPFLALTGELFF
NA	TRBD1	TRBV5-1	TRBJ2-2	TGCGCCAGCAGCCGGGGGACAGGCTACACCGGGGAGCTGTTTTTT	CASSRGTGYTGELFF
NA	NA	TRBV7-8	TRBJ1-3	TGTGCCAGCAGCTTAGGGACTGCTGGAAACACCATATATTTT	CASSLGTAGNTIYF
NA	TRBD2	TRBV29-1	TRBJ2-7	TGCAGCGTAACCGGGACTACCGAGCAGTACTTC	CSVTGTTEQYF
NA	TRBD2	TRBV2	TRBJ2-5	TGTGCCAGCATCACGGGACTAGCGGGGGGTAAGACCCAGTACTTC	CASITGLAGGKTQYF
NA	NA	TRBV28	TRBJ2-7	TGTGCCAGCAGTTCACAGGGCTCGTCCTACGAGCAGTACTTC	CASSSQGSSYEQYF
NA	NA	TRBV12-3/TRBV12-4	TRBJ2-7	TGTGCCAGCAGTTTGGACGGGACCTACGAGCAGTACTTC	CASSLDGTYEQYF
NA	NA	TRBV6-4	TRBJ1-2	TGTGCCAGCAGTGACTCGGGGCTCGGCTATGGCTACACCTTC	CASSDSGLGYGYTF
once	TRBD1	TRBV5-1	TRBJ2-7	TGCGCCAGCAGCCAAGGACAGGGGGCCTACGAGCAGTACTTC	CASSQGQGAYEQYF
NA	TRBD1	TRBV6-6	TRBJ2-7	TGTGCCAGCAGCCCGATGGACAGGGGCTACGAGCAGTACTTC	CASSPMDRGYEQYF
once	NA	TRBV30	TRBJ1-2	TGTGCCTCTTTGGGGCCCTATGGCTACACCTTC	CASLGPYGYTF
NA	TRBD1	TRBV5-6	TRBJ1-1	TGTGCCAGCAGCTTCTTTGTAGGGGGCCGGCTAGCTTTCTTT	CASSFFVGGRLAFF
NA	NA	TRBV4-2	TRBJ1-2	TGTGCCAGCAGCCAAGACCACCGGGACATCGCCCATGGCTACACCTTC	CASSQDHRDIAHGYTF
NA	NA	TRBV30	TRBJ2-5	TGTGCCTGGAGTGTACTAGCTAGTGGAGAGACCCAGTACTTC	CAWSVLASGETQYF
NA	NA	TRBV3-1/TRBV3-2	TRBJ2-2	TGTGCCAGCAGGAAGAGAGTGAACACCGGGGAGCTGTTTTTT	CASRKRVNTGELFF
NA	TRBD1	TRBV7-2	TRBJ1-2	TGTGCCAGCAGACAAGGTGGACAGGGTTCTGGCTACACCTTC	CASRQGGQGSGYTF
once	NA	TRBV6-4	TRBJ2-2	TGTGCCAGCAGTGACTCGGGAGACACCGGGGAGCTGTTTTTT	CASSDSGDTGELFF
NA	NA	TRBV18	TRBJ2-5	TGTGCCAGCTCCCTCCAAGAGACCCAGTACTTC	CASSLQETQYF